This T cell receptor (beta chain) was captured by sequencing in a study of T-cell reconstitution after alpha-beta-depleted transplantation in children. V lost 10 bases to trimming and J lost 5 bases, with 24 bases between them. There are 15 residues in the CDR3. Germline V gives CDR1 MGHDK, CDR2 SYGVNS. The library targeted TCRbeta and was prepared with unique molecular identifiers. TCRdb itself ran the PCR reads through MiXCR, one entry per CDR3 protein. Altogether some 200,000 distinct CDR3 sequences are present, approximately 14% being singletons, with the ten largest covering less than 15%. This clonotype has a count of ten or more.

The chain joins TRBV25-1 to TRBJ2-7; tentative D call: TRBD2 (6 bases). This material consisted of PBMCs from the stem cell graft donor, taken from the stem cell graft. This TCR came from a human donor who donated a stem cell graft to a child with acute lymphoblastic leukemia. The CDR3 nucleotides are TGTGCCACCCTGAGTGGGGGGACCCCTTTTGACGAGCAGTACTTC. It codes for CATLSGGTPFDEQYF.